Listed here are 7 T cell receptor beta chains from one sample, sequenced in a study of T cell responses to AZD1222 COVID-19 vaccine. Assay used: immunoSEQ multiplex PCR; TCRdb lists only in-frame clones, some missing. The repertoire consists of 100,000 or so clones, with approximately 91% occurring once and the leading ten covering over 15%. The sequences come from peripheral blood, collected on day 0 of AZD1222 vaccination. The receptors derive from an adult in good health.

The rearrangement links TRBV3-1 (or the pseudogene TRBV3-2) to TRBJ1-2; D perhaps matches TRBD1 (5 bases). The CDR3 has 13 residues. V was pared by 6 bases and J by 14 bases, with 22 bases between. Germline lookup yields CDR1 LGHDT and CDR2 YNNKEL (reference sequence). CDR3 sequence reads: CASSSTETAPGTF. The CDR3 region has the DNA TGTGCCAGCAGTTCAACCGAGACAGCTCCGGGGACCTTC.

The DNA for the CDR3 is TGTGCCACCACAGGGAGTAACATTGATTCACCCCTCCACTTT. Translated, it gives CATTGSNIDSPLHF. The chain is built from TRBV10-3 and TRBJ1-6, with a weak D call TRBD1 (6 bases). This CDR3 has 14 residues. Germline V gene lookup returns CDR1 ENHRY and CDR2 SYGVKD. Trimming stripped 10 bases from V and 8 bases from J, with 18 bases between.

The count of this clone is one. The chain recombines TRBV11-3 with TRBJ1-2, with a tentative D call TRBD1 (5 bases). This CDR3 has 16 residues. Germline V CDR1 and CDR2: SGHNT, YENEEA. Trimming took 5 bases from V and 3 from J, leaving 19 bases between them. Here the CDR3 DNA reads TGTGCCAGCAGCCTGGGTAGGGGCCTACTTGACTATGGCTACACCTTC. It codes for CASSLGRGLLDYGYTF.

The rearrangement uses TRBV6-5 and TRBJ1-6; D ambiguous. Per germline, CDR1 MNHEY and CDR2 SVGAGI. The CDR3 contains 15 residues. V dropped 3 bases and J dropped 10 bases, with 16 bases sitting between them. The CDR3 nucleotides are TGTGCCAGCAGTTATACCCTTGAGGGAGGCTCACCCCTCCACTTT. Protein sequence: CASSYTLEGGSPLHF.

This clone was observed once. This chain links TRBV28 with TRBJ2-4; D unclear. This CDR3 is built from 14 residues. Germline CDR1 reads MDHEN; CDR2 reads SYDVKM. The ends were cut back, 5 bases at V and 0 bases at J, with 8 bases in the middle. The CDR3 DNA follows: TGTGCCAGCAGTCCTTCAAGAGCCAAAAACATTCAGTACTTC. Protein: CASSPSRAKNIQYF.

The chain is built from TRBV5-1 and TRBJ2-1; D possibly corresponds to TRBD2 (5 bases). Germline V lookup: CDR1 SGHRS, CDR2 YFSETQ. Trimming removed 4 bases from V and 2 bases from J, with 19 bases in between. This CDR3 has 17 amino acids. In nucleotides, the CDR3 is TGCGCCAGCAGCGGTTCCCTGGGGAGAAGGGCCTACAATGAGCAGTTCTTC. Amino acid sequence: CASSGSLGRRAYNEQFF.

This chain uses TRBV7-9 with TRBJ1-2; D remains unclear. The V end was cut by 5 bases, the J end by 3 bases, with 13 bases between. The length of the CDR3 is 14 residues. CDR1 and CDR2 from the germline V gene are SEHNR and FQNEAQ (reference sequence). CDR3 protein: CASSPEQSYYGYTF. The CDR3 DNA sequence: TGTGCCAGCAGCCCGGAGCAGTCTTACTATGGCTACACCTTC.